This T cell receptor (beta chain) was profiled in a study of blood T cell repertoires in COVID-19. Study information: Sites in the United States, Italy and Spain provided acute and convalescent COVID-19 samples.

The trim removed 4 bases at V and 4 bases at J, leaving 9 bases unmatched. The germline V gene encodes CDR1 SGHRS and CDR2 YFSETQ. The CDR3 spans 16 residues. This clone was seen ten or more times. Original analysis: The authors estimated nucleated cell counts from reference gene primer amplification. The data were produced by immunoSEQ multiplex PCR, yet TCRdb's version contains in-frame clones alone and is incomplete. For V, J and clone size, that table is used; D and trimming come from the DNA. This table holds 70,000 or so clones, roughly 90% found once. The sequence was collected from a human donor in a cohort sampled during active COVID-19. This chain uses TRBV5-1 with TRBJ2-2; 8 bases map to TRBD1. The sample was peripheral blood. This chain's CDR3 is CASSRDRGRVTGELFF. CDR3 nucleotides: TGCGCCAGCAGCCGTGACAGGGGACGGGTCACCGGGGAGCTGTTTTTT.